This TCR beta chain was sequenced during a study of CD8 T cells in Susac syndrome. The CDR3 loop spans 13 amino acids. Germline loops: CDR1 SEHNR, CDR2 FQNEAQ (reference sequence). Between the trimmed V and J ends, which lost 8 bases and 3 bases, there was a span of 14 bases. TEMRA cells were enriched by FACS, while CD8+ and CD4+ T cells were obtained through a negative isolation that was performed magnetically. RNA in amounts of roughly 0.5 to 1 ug was reverse transcribed with random hexamers. Coverage of TCR beta CDR3 amplification by immunoSEQ multiplex PCR extended to 54 Vbeta and 13 Jbeta. TCRdb reanalysed the immunoSEQ multiplex PCR reads using MiXCR and keeps one entry per CDR3 protein. The sample lists 150,000 to 200,000 distinct CDR3 sequences, approximately 95% occurring once.

The sample was CD8+ T cells from PBMCs. The chain employs TRBV7-9 and TRBJ2-7, with D maybe TRBD2 (5 bases). The sequence was obtained from a human donor with multiple sclerosis. The CDR3 loop is CASVRAGSYEQYF. For the CDR3, the DNA is TGTGCCAGCGTTCGCGCGGGCAGCTACGAGCAGTACTTC.